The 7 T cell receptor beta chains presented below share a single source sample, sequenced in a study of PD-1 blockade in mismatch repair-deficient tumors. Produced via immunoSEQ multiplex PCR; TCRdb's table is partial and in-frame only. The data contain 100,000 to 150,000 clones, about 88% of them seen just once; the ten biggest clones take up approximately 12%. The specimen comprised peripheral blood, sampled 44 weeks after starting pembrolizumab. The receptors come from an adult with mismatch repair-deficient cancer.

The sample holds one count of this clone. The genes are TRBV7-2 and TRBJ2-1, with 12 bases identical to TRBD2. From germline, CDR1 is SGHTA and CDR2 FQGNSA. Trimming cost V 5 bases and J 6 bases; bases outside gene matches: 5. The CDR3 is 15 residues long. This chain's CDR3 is CASSPPGLAGNEQFF. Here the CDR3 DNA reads TGTGCCAGCAGCCCGCCGGGACTAGCGGGCAATGAGCAGTTCTTC.

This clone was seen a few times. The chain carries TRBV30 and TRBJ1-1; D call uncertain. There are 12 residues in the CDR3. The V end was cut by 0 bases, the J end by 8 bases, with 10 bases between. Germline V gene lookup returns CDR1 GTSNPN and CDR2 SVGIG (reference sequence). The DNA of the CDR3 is TGTGCCTGGAGTGTATTTAGGTCCGAAGCTTTCTTT. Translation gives CAWSVFRSEAFF.

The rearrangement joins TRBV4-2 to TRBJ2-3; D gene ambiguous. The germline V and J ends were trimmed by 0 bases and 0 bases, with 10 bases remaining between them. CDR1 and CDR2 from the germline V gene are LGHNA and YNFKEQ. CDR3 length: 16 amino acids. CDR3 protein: CASSQDLVRSTDTQYF. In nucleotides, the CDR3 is TGTGCCAGCAGCCAAGATCTCGTCCGTAGCACAGATACGCAGTATTTT.

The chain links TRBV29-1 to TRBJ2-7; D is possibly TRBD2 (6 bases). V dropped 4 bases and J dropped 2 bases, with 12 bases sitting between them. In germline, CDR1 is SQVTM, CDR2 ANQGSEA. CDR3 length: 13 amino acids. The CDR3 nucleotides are TGCAGCGTTGTCTCGGGGGAGACCTACGAGCAGTACTTC. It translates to CSVVSGETYEQYF.

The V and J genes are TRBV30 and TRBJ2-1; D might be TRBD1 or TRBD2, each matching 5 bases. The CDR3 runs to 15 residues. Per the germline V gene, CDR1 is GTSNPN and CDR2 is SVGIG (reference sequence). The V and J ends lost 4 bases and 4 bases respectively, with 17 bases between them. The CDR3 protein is CAWNGVRDLYNEQFF. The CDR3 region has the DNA TGTGCCTGGAATGGAGTCAGGGACCTTTACAATGAGCAGTTCTTC.

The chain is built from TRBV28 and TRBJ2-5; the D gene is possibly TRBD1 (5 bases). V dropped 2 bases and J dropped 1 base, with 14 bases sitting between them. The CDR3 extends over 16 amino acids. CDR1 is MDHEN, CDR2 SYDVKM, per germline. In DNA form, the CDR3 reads TGTGCCAGCAGTTTACCATGGGGCCTGATCCAAGAGACCCAGTACTTC. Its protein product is CASSLPWGLIQETQYF.

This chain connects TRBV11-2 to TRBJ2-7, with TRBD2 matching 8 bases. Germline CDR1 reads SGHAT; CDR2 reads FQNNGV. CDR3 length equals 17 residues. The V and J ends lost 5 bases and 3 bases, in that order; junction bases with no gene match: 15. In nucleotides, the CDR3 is TGTGCCAGCAGCCCCTACCTAGGGGGTCTAGCGGGCTACGAGCAGTACTTC. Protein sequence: CASSPYLGGLAGYEQYF. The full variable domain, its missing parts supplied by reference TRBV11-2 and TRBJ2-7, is EAGVAQSPRYKIIEKRQSVAFWCNPISGHATLYWYQQILGQGPKLLIQFQNNGVVDDSQLPKDRFSAERLKGVDSTLKIQPAKLEDSAVYLCASSPYLGGLAGYEQYFGPGTRLTVT.